A selection of T cell receptor beta chains follows, all from one sample in a study of cytomegalovirus exposure and HLA in healthy donors. Sequencing used immunoSEQ multiplex PCR; TCRdb keeps in-frame clones, though not all of them. The sample yields 200,000 or so clones, roughly 80% seen once. Sample: PBMCs. Receptor source: a man in his forties or fifties in good health and CMV-seronegative. Each CDR3 is given with its conserved first and last residue. Fields, in order: CDR3 length, V gene, D gene, clone size, J gene, CDR3 protein, CDR3 DNA. D genes are given only for firm matches. Only some rows state a clone size, as once, few, many or a class for expanded clones.

cdr3_length: 15; v_call: TRBV19; d_call: NA; clone_size: few; j_call: TRBJ1-5; cdr3_aa: CASSPATQVHQPQHF; cdr3_nt: TGTGCCAGTAGTCCCGCGACACAGGTTCATCAGCCCCAGCATTTT
cdr3_length: 12; v_call: TRBV5-5; d_call: TRBD1; clone_size: NA; j_call: TRBJ2-4; cdr3_aa: CASSYAPGQGYF; cdr3_nt: TGTGCCAGCAGCTACGCCCCAGGACAGGGGTACTTC
cdr3_length: 16; v_call: TRBV5-4; d_call: NA; clone_size: NA; j_call: TRBJ1-6; cdr3_aa: CASREAGTGLNSPLHF; cdr3_nt: TGTGCCAGCAGGGAGGCCGGGACTGGGCTTAATTCACCCCTCCACTTT
cdr3_length: 16; v_call: TRBV5-1; d_call: TRBD1; clone_size: few; j_call: TRBJ2-3; cdr3_aa: CASSLARTGLTDTQYF; cdr3_nt: TGCGCCAGCAGCTTGGCTCGGACAGGTCTCACAGATACGCAGTATTTT
cdr3_length: 8; v_call: TRBV21-1; d_call: NA; clone_size: few; j_call: TRBJ1-6; cdr3_aa: CASSGRNF; cdr3_nt: TGTGCCAGCAGCGGCCGAAACTTT
cdr3_length: 13; v_call: TRBV30; d_call: NA; clone_size: NA; j_call: TRBJ2-3; cdr3_aa: CAWSVVGADTQYF; cdr3_nt: TGTGCCTGGAGTGTAGTTGGGGCCGATACGCAGTATTTT
cdr3_length: 14; v_call: TRBV4-2; d_call: NA; clone_size: NA; j_call: TRBJ1-2; cdr3_aa: CASSQEGRDYGYTF; cdr3_nt: TGTGCCAGCAGCCAAGAGGGCAGAGACTATGGCTACACCTTC
cdr3_length: 19; v_call: TRBV7-3; d_call: TRBD1; clone_size: NA; j_call: TRBJ1-2; cdr3_aa: CASSLDVIFPGQGLGGYTF; cdr3_nt: TGTGCCAGCAGCCTCGACGTTATTTTTCCGGGACAGGGGTTGGGTGGCTACACCTTC
cdr3_length: 13; v_call: TRBV5-1; d_call: NA; clone_size: NA; j_call: TRBJ1-1; cdr3_aa: CASSFGHSAEAFF; cdr3_nt: TGCGCCAGCAGCTTTGGACATTCCGCTGAAGCTTTCTTT
cdr3_length: 15; v_call: TRBV7-9; d_call: NA; clone_size: NA; j_call: TRBJ1-3; cdr3_aa: CASSLARHSGNTIYF; cdr3_nt: TGTGCCAGCAGCTTGGCCAGACACTCTGGAAACACCATATATTTT
cdr3_length: 13; v_call: TRBV11-2; d_call: TRBD1; clone_size: NA; j_call: TRBJ2-7; cdr3_aa: CASRGTGYYEQYF; cdr3_nt: TGTGCCAGCAGGGGGACAGGGTACTACGAGCAGTACTTC
cdr3_length: 13; v_call: TRBV10-3; d_call: TRBD1; clone_size: once; j_call: TRBJ1-1; cdr3_aa: CATGTGGLTEAFF; cdr3_nt: TGTGCCACAGGGACAGGGGGGTTAACTGAAGCTTTCTTT
cdr3_length: 12; v_call: TRBV2; d_call: TRBD2; clone_size: NA; j_call: TRBJ2-5; cdr3_aa: CATRDYGATQYF; cdr3_nt: TGTGCCACCCGGGACTACGGGGCGACCCAGTACTTC
cdr3_length: 15; v_call: TRBV27; d_call: NA; clone_size: NA; j_call: TRBJ1-2; cdr3_aa: CASSLRGHAVAGYTF; cdr3_nt: TGTGCCAGCAGTTTAAGGGGACACGCCGTGGCTGGCTACACCTTC
cdr3_length: 12; v_call: TRBV27; d_call: NA; clone_size: NA; j_call: TRBJ2-5; cdr3_aa: CATRGGRETQYF; cdr3_nt: TGTGCGACGAGGGGGGGAAGGGAGACCCAGTACTTC
cdr3_length: 16; v_call: TRBV15; d_call: NA; clone_size: NA; j_call: TRBJ1-6; cdr3_aa: CATSRDWAGQGSPLHF; cdr3_nt: TGTGCCACCAGCAGAGATTGGGCAGGGCAAGGTTCACCCCTCCACTTT
cdr3_length: 14; v_call: TRBV2; d_call: TRBD1; clone_size: NA; j_call: TRBJ2-7; cdr3_aa: CASRRDRRTYEQYF; cdr3_nt: TGTGCCAGCAGACGGGACAGGCGAACCTACGAGCAGTACTTC
cdr3_length: 14; v_call: TRBV4-1; d_call: NA; clone_size: once; j_call: TRBJ2-3; cdr3_aa: CASSQIRAPDTQYF; cdr3_nt: TGCGCCAGCAGCCAAATCAGGGCCCCAGATACGCAGTATTTT
cdr3_length: 16; v_call: TRBV27; d_call: NA; clone_size: NA; j_call: TRBJ1-5; cdr3_aa: CASSSWGAKGLQPQHF; cdr3_nt: TGTGCCAGCAGTTCCTGGGGCGCCAAGGGGCTTCAGCCCCAGCATTTT
cdr3_length: 14; v_call: TRBV30; d_call: TRBD2; clone_size: once; j_call: TRBJ2-7; cdr3_aa: CASSGLAGGSEQYF; cdr3_nt: TGTGCCTCCTCGGGACTAGCGGGGGGGAGCGAGCAGTACTTC
cdr3_length: 14; v_call: TRBV5-4; d_call: NA; clone_size: few; j_call: TRBJ1-2; cdr3_aa: CASSSPRQPYGYTF; cdr3_nt: TGTGCCAGCAGCTCTCCCCGACAGCCCTATGGCTACACCTTC
cdr3_length: 13; v_call: TRBV9; d_call: NA; clone_size: NA; j_call: TRBJ2-7; cdr3_aa: CASSPLVNHEQYF; cdr3_nt: TGTGCCAGCAGCCCACTAGTCAACCACGAGCAGTACTTC
cdr3_length: 13; v_call: TRBV11-2; d_call: NA; clone_size: once; j_call: TRBJ1-5; cdr3_aa: CASSFRRDQPQHF; cdr3_nt: TGTGCCAGCAGCTTCAGGAGGGACCAGCCCCAGCATTTT
cdr3_length: 16; v_call: TRBV7-2; d_call: TRBD2; clone_size: NA; j_call: TRBJ2-5; cdr3_aa: CASSPRTSGGFETQYF; cdr3_nt: TGTGCCAGCAGCCCCCGGACTAGCGGGGGGTTCGAGACCCAGTACTTC
cdr3_length: 15; v_call: TRBV2; d_call: TRBD1; clone_size: NA; j_call: TRBJ2-3; cdr3_aa: CASSEGTGGTYTQYF; cdr3_nt: TGTGCCAGCAGTGAAGGGACAGGGGGCACGTATACGCAGTATTTT
cdr3_length: 15; v_call: TRBV7-3; d_call: TRBD2; clone_size: NA; j_call: TRBJ2-3; cdr3_aa: CASSLIAGGADTQYF; cdr3_nt: TGTGCCAGCAGCTTAATTGCGGGAGGGGCAGATACGCAGTATTTT
cdr3_length: 14; v_call: TRBV7-9; d_call: NA; clone_size: NA; j_call: TRBJ2-7; cdr3_aa: CASSLEVRSYEQYF; cdr3_nt: TGTGCCAGCAGCTTAGAAGTGCGATCCTACGAGCAGTACTTC
cdr3_length: 15; v_call: TRBV7-9; d_call: NA; clone_size: NA; j_call: TRBJ1-2; cdr3_aa: CSSSFRNRAYYGYTF; cdr3_nt: TGTTCCAGCAGCTTTAGGAACAGGGCGTACTATGGCTACACCTTC
cdr3_length: 12; v_call: TRBV2; d_call: NA; clone_size: NA; j_call: TRBJ2-7; cdr3_aa: CASRAAFYEQYF; cdr3_nt: TGTGCCAGCAGGGCGGCCTTCTACGAGCAGTACTTC
cdr3_length: 15; v_call: TRBV5-1; d_call: TRBD2; clone_size: once; j_call: TRBJ2-1; cdr3_aa: CASRLLAGDYNEQFF; cdr3_nt: TGCGCCAGCAGATTACTAGCGGGGGATTACAATGAGCAGTTCTTC
cdr3_length: 15; v_call: TRBV6-5; d_call: TRBD2; clone_size: NA; j_call: TRBJ2-7; cdr3_aa: CASSYPPGWGGEQYF; cdr3_nt: TGTGCCAGCAGTTACCCGCCAGGTTGGGGGGGAGAGCAGTACTTC
cdr3_length: 15; v_call: TRBV4-1; d_call: TRBD1; clone_size: NA; j_call: TRBJ1-6; cdr3_aa: CASSPPDRGFSPLHF; cdr3_nt: TGCGCCAGCAGCCCTCCTGACAGGGGATTTTCACCCCTCCACTTT
cdr3_length: 17; v_call: TRBV4-1; d_call: NA; clone_size: NA; j_call: TRBJ2-2; cdr3_aa: CASMPTSGHRNTGELFF; cdr3_nt: TGCGCCAGCATGCCGACCTCGGGACACCGGAACACCGGGGAGCTGTTTTTT
cdr3_length: 14; v_call: TRBV27; d_call: NA; clone_size: NA; j_call: TRBJ1-2; cdr3_aa: CASSFRANNYGYTF; cdr3_nt: TGTGCCAGCAGTTTCAGGGCTAATAACTATGGCTACACCTTC
cdr3_length: 15; v_call: TRBV11-2; d_call: NA; clone_size: NA; j_call: TRBJ1-5; cdr3_aa: CASSLDWGGNQPQHF; cdr3_nt: TGTGCCAGCAGCTTAGATTGGGGCGGCAATCAGCCCCAGCATTTT
cdr3_length: 16; v_call: TRBV5-5; d_call: NA; clone_size: NA; j_call: TRBJ1-1; cdr3_aa: CASSLVALRGNTEAFF; cdr3_nt: TGTGCCAGCAGCTTGGTGGCCCTCCGGGGGAACACTGAAGCTTTCTTT
cdr3_length: 14; v_call: TRBV27; d_call: NA; clone_size: NA; j_call: TRBJ1-1; cdr3_aa: CASSQSTLTTEAFF; cdr3_nt: TGTGCCAGCAGTCAAAGCACGTTAACGACTGAAGCTTTCTTT
cdr3_length: 14; v_call: TRBV7-2; d_call: TRBD1; clone_size: NA; j_call: TRBJ1-5; cdr3_aa: CASSRDRGNQPQHF; cdr3_nt: TGTGCCAGCAGTCGGGACAGGGGGAATCAGCCCCAGCATTTT
cdr3_length: 19; v_call: TRBV9; d_call: TRBD1; clone_size: NA; j_call: TRBJ1-5; cdr3_aa: CASSSYRGRIIYRNQPQHF; cdr3_nt: TGTGCCAGCAGCAGCTACAGGGGGCGGATTATTTACCGCAATCAGCCCCAGCATTTT
cdr3_length: 14; v_call: TRBV4-3; d_call: NA; clone_size: few; j_call: TRBJ2-2; cdr3_aa: CASSLQGRAGELFF; cdr3_nt: TGCGCCAGCAGCCTCCAGGGGAGGGCCGGGGAGCTGTTTTTT
cdr3_length: 13; v_call: TRBV6-5; d_call: NA; clone_size: NA; j_call: TRBJ2-1; cdr3_aa: CASSYGRNNEQFF; cdr3_nt: TGTGCCAGCAGTTACGGCCGAAACAATGAGCAGTTCTTC
cdr3_length: 13; v_call: TRBV6-1; d_call: TRBD1; clone_size: NA; j_call: TRBJ1-1; cdr3_aa: CASLRGHRTEAFF; cdr3_nt: TGTGCCAGTCTTAGGGGGCATCGAACTGAAGCTTTCTTT
cdr3_length: 14; v_call: TRBV5-1; d_call: NA; clone_size: NA; j_call: TRBJ2-4; cdr3_aa: CASSLEEAKNIQYF; cdr3_nt: TGCGCCAGCAGCTTAGAGGAGGCCAAAAACATTCAGTACTTC
cdr3_length: 13; v_call: TRBV9; d_call: TRBD1; clone_size: NA; j_call: TRBJ1-1; cdr3_aa: CASSVTGTDEAFF; cdr3_nt: TGTGCCAGCAGCGTAACGGGGACAGATGAAGCTTTCTTT
cdr3_length: 14; v_call: TRBV11-3; d_call: TRBD1; clone_size: NA; j_call: TRBJ1-2; cdr3_aa: CASSVRQGAEGYTF; cdr3_nt: TGTGCCAGCAGCGTTCGACAGGGGGCGGAGGGCTACACCTTC